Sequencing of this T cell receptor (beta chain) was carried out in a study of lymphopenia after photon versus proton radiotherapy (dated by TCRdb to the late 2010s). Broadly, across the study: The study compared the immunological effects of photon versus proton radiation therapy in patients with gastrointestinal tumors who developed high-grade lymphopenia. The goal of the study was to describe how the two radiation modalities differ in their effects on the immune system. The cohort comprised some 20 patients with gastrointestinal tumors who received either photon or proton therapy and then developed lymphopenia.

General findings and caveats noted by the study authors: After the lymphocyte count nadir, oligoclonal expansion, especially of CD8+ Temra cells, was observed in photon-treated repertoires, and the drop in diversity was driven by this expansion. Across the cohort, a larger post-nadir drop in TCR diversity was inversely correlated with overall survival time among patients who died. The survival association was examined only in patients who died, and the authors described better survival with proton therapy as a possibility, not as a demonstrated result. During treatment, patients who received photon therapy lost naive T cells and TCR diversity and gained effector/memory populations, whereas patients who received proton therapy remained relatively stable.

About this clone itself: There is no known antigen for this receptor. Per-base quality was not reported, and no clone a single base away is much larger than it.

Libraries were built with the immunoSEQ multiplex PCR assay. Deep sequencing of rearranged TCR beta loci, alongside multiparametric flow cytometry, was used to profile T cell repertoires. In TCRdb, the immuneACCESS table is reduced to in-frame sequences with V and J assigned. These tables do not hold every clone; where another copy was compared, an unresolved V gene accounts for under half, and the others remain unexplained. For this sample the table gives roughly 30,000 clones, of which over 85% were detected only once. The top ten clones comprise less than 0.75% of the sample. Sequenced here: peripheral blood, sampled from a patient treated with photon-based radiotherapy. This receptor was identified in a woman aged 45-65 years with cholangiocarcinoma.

CDR3 protein: CASSLRDPLRHEQFF. The DNA reads TGCGCCAGCAGCCTCCGGGACCCCCTCAGGCATGAGCAGTTCTTC. In this chain, TRBV4-1 is recombined with TRBJ2-1; the D element could tentatively be TRBD1 or TRBD2, as 5 bases agree for each. Inclusive of the bounding cysteine and phenylalanine, the CDR3 is 15 residues long. The DNA shown is the 45-base CDR3, in frame from base 1. V lost 4 bases and J lost 8 bases; the stretch between them is 18 bases long. The germline V gene supplies CDR1 MGHRA and CDR2 YSYEKL.